Described below is a single TCR beta chain sequence and its context. The antigen is unknown. The sample comes from a study of blood T cells in healthy people across ages. As for the study in general: About one barcoded beta molecule per two T cells was the capture yield of template switching. Study observations and caveats: PBMCs went unsorted, and a conclusive naive versus antigen-experienced comparison was therefore prevented. It was not known whether donors were CMV positive (a possible confounder of expanded clonotype changes).

Using a J-beta primer mix together with a sample-barcoded 5' primer, a second PCR was run for roughly 7 to 11 cycles. TCRdb fed the 5' RACE reads into MiXCR, producing one record per CDR3 protein. Of about 1.6 million distinct CDR3 sequences in the sample, around 35% were seen once. Germline CDR1 is MDHEN and CDR2 is SYDVKM. The CDR3 totals 21 residues. The V gene end was trimmed by 2 bases and the J gene end by 1 base; junction bases not matched to a gene: 12. Every sample had a minimum of 6.5 million PBMCs isolated. V gene TRBV28 combines with J gene TRBJ2-3; TRBD2 aligns across 16 bases. The TCR originated in a woman in her 30s in good health. The sequenced material came from blood. The CDR3 DNA reads as TGTGCCAGCAGTTTAGGGACCCTGGGACTAGCGGGAGGGCGAGGCACAGATACGCAGTATTTT. Protein sequence: CASSLGTLGLAGGRGTDTQYF. Full variable domain (rest looked up from reference TRBV28 and TRBJ2-3): DVKVTQSSRYLVKRTGEKVFLECVQDMDHENMFWYRQDPGLGLRLIYFSYDVKMKEKGDIPEGYSVSREKKERFSLILESASTNQTSMYLCASSLGTLGLAGGRGTDTQYFGPGTRLTVL.